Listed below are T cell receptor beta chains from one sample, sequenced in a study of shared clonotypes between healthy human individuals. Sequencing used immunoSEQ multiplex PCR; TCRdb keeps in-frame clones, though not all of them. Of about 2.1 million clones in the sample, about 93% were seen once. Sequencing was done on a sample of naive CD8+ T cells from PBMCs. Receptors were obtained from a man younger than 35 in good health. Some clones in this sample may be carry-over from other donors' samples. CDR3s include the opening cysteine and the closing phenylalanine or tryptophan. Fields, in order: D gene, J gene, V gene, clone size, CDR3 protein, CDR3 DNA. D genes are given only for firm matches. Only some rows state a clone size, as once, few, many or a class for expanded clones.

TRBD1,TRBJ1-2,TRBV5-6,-,CASRRETGLRGYTF,TGTGCCAGCAGGCGTGAGACAGGGTTGCGGGGCTACACCTTC
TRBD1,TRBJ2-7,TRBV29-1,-,CSVDRTGGGSEQYF,TGCAGCGTTGACCGGACAGGGGGGGGTTCCGAGCAGTACTTC
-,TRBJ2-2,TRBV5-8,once,CASSLTNTGELFF,TGTGCCAGCAGCTTAACGAACACCGGGGAGCTGTTTTTT
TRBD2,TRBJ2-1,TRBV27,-,CASRSGTSGYYNEQFF,TGTGCCAGCAGATCTGGGACTAGCGGGTACTACAATGAGCAGTTCTTC
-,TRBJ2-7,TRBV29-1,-,CSVADLGLSYEQYF,TGCAGCGTAGCAGACCTCGGACTATCCTACGAGCAGTACTTC
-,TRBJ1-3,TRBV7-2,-,CASSFGGSGNTIYF,TGTGCCAGCAGCTTCGGAGGGTCTGGAAACACCATATATTTT
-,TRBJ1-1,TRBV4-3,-,CASSHGLMNTEAFF,TGCGCCAGCAGCCACGGACTTATGAACACTGAAGCTTTCTTT
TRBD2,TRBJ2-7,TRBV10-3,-,CAISRGREGPNEQYF,TGTGCCATCTCCCGGGGGCGGGAGGGTCCCAACGAGCAGTACTTC
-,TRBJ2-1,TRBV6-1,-,CASSVGGRTGNEQFF,TGTGCCAGCAGTGTCGGGGGGCGGACAGGCAATGAGCAGTTCTTC
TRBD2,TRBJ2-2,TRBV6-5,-,CASSLLAAGELFF,TGTGCCAGCAGCCTACTAGCGGCCGGGGAGCTGTTTTTT
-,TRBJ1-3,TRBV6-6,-,CASSYTGVGNTIYF,TGTGCCAGCAGTTACACCGGGGTCGGAAACACCATATATTTT
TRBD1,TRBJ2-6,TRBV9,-,CASSEDREQAGANVLTF,TGTGCCAGCAGCGAGGACAGGGAGCAGGCTGGGGCCAACGTCCTGACTTTC
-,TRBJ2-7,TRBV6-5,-,CASSYNEGPAPYEQYF,TGTGCCAGCAGTTACAATGAGGGGCCGGCCCCCTACGAGCAGTACTTC
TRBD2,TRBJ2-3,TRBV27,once,CASRITSGSPDTQYF,TGTGCCAGCAGAATTACTAGCGGGAGCCCAGATACGCAGTATTTT
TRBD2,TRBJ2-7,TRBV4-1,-,CASSQVLAGGFSYEQYF,TGCGCCAGCAGCCAAGTACTAGCGGGAGGGTTCTCCTACGAGCAGTACTTC
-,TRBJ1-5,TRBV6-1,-,CASSEARRAGNQPQHF,TGTGCCAGCAGTGAAGCCCGCAGGGCTGGCAATCAGCCCCAGCATTTT
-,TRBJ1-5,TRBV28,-,CASSPHPGDRQPQHF,TGTGCCAGCAGTCCCCACCCGGGGGATAGGCAGCCCCAGCATTTT
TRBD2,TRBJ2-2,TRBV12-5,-,CASGKEILNSGRAVYGGELFF,TGTGCTAGTGGGAAGGAAATCCTGAATAGCGGGAGGGCCGTTTACGGCGGGGAGCTGTTTTTT
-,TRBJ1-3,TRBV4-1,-,CASSQDLGDGNTIYF,TGCGCCAGCAGCCAAGATTTGGGGGATGGAAACACCATATATTTT
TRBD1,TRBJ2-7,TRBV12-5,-,CASGLVPPTGAATYEQYF,TGTGCTAGTGGTTTGGTCCCCCCGACAGGGGCCGCGACCTACGAGCAGTACTTC
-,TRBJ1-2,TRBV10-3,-,CASSEALRVNYGYTF,TGTGCCAGCAGTGAAGCGCTTCGGGTTAACTATGGCTACACCTTC
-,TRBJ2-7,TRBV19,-,CASSLRVTDEQYF,TGTGCCAGTAGTCTTAGGGTCACGGATGAGCAGTACTTC
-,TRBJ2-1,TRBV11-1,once,CASSLGGSEQFF,TGTGCCAGCAGCTTAGGGGGGAGTGAGCAGTTCTTC
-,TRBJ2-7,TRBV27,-,CASSPRTGWGEQYF,TGTGCCAGCAGTCCGCGGACTGGGTGGGGCGAGCAGTACTTC
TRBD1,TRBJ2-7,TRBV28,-,CASSLRTGLSYEQYF,TGTGCCAGCAGTCTCCGGACAGGCCTCTCCTACGAGCAGTACTTC
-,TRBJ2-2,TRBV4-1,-,CASSQQGGTGELFF,TGCGCCAGCAGCCAACAGGGAGGCACCGGGGAGCTGTTTTTT
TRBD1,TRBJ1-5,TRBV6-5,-,CASSYMGTDQPQHF,TGTGCCAGCAGTTACATGGGGACAGACCAGCCCCAGCATTTT
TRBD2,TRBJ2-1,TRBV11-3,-,CASSLVPALAEGGGEQFF,TGTGCCAGCAGCTTAGTTCCCGCTCTAGCGGAAGGAGGCGGTGAGCAGTTCTTC
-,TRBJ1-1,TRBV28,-,CASVPPGGTEAFF,TGTGCCAGCGTCCCTCCGGGGGGCACTGAAGCTTTCTTT
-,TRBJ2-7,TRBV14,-,CASSQTGTSSSYEQYF,TGTGCCAGCAGCCAAACCGGGACTTCCAGCTCCTACGAGCAGTACTTC
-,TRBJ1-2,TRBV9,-,CASSPPSYGYTF,TGTGCCAGCAGTCCCCCTAGTTATGGCTACACCTTC
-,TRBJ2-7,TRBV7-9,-,CASSSPSVVHPYEQYF,TGTGCCAGCAGCTCCCCCTCAGTGGTTCATCCCTACGAGCAGTACTTC
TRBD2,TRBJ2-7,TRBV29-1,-,CSVEVLSAREGSYEQYF,TGCAGCGTTGAGGTGTTGTCTGCGCGGGAGGGATCCTACGAGCAGTACTTC
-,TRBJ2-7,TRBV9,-,CASSEGDSSAYEQYF,TGTGCCAGCAGCGAAGGAGACTCTAGCGCCTACGAGCAGTACTTC
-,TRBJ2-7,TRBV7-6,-,CASSGGTSYEQYF,TGTGCCAGCAGCGGAGGGACAAGTTACGAGCAGTACTTC
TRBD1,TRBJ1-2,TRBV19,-,CASSMRGPSYGYTF,TGTGCCAGTAGTATGAGGGGGCCAAGCTATGGCTACACCTTC
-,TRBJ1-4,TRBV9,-,CASSLGGKGKLFF,TGTGCCAGCAGCCTGGGGGGCAAGGGAAAACTGTTTTTT
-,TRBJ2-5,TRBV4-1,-,CASSYKKDRQETQYF,TGCGCCAGCAGCTACAAAAAGGACAGACAAGAGACCCAGTACTTC
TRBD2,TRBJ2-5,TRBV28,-,CASSLLEGGVRETQYF,TGTGCCAGCAGTCTACTAGAGGGAGGGGTAAGAGAGACCCAGTACTTC
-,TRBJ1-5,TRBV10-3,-,CAISESDQPQHF,TGTGCCATCAGTGAGTCCGATCAGCCCCAGCATTTT
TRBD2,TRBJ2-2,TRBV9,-,CASSPPLGLAGGTSRKNTGELFF,TGTGCCAGCAGCCCTCCCCTCGGACTAGCGGGAGGGACGTCTAGGAAAAACACCGGGGAGCTGTTTTTT
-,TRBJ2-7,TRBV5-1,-,CASRQGAALSYEQYF,TGCGCCAGCCGCCAAGGGGCAGCCCTCTCCTACGAGCAGTACTTC
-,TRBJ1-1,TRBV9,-,CASSVDRTGNTEAFF,TGTGCCAGCAGCGTAGATCGAACTGGGAACACTGAAGCTTTCTTT
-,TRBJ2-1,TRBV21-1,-,CASSGQAQPYNEQFF,TGTGCCAGCTCAGGACAGGCTCAACCCTACAATGAGCAGTTCTTC
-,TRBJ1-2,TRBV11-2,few,CASSLGGEGYTF,TGTGCCAGCAGCTTAGGAGGAGAGGGCTACACCTTC
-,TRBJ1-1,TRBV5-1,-,CASSLNTNTEAFF,TGCGCCAGCAGCTTGAACACGAACACTGAAGCTTTCTTT